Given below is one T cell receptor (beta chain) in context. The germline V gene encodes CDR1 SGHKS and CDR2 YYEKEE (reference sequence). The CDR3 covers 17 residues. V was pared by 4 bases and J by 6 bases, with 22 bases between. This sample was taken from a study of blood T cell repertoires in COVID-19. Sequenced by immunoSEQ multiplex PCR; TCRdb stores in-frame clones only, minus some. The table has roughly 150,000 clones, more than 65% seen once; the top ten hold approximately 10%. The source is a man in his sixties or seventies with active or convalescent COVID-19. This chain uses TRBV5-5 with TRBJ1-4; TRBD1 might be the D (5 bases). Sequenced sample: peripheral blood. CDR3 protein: CASSHRSREGGDEKLFF. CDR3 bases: TGTGCCAGCAGCCACCGGTCCAGGGAAGGTGGCGATGAAAAACTGTTTTTT. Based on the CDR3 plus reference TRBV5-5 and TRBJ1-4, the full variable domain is DAGVTQSPTHLIKTRGQQVTLRCSPISGHKSVSWYQQVLGQGPQFIFQYYEKEERGRGNFPDRFSARQFPNYSSELNVNALLLGDSALYLCASSHRSREGGDEKLFFGSGTQLSVL.